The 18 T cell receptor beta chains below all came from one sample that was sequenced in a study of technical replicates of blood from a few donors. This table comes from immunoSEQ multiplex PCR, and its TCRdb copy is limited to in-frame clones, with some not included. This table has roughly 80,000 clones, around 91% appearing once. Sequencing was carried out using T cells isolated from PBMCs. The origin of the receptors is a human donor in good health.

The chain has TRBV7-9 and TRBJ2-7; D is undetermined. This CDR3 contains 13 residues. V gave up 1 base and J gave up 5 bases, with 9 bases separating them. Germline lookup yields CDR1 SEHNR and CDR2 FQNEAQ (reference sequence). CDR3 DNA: TGTGCCAGCAGCTTAGACCCCAGGAACGAGCAGTACTTC. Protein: CASSLDPRNEQYF.

As DNA, the CDR3 is TGCGCCAGCAGCTTGGGACAGGGGCCAGATACGCAGTATTTT. This encodes CASSLGQGPDTQYF. The rearrangement uses TRBV5-1 and TRBJ2-3; 8 positions match TRBD1. V lost 0 bases, J lost 4 bases, and 1 base stayed unmatched. CDR1 and CDR2 from the germline V gene are SGHRS and YFSETQ. The CDR3 contains 14 residues.

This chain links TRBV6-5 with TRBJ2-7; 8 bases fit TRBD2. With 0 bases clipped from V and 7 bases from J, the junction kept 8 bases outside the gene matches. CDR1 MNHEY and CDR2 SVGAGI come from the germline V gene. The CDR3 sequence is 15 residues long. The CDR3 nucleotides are TGTGCCAGCAGTTACTCTACCGGGAGGGCCCGGGAGCAGTACTTC. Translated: CASSYSTGRAREQYF.

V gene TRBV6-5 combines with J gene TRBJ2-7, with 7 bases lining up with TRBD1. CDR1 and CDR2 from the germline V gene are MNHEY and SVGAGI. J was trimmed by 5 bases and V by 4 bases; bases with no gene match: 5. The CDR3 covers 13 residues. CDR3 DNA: TGTGCCAGCAGTTCGCCGACAGGGAACGAGCAGTACTTC. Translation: CASSSPTGNEQYF.

CDR3 coding DNA: TGTGCCAGCAGCTCGACAGGGTCTGGTAACAGCAATCAGCCCCAGCATTTT. This encodes CASSSTGSGNSNQPQHF. The chain links TRBV7-9 to TRBJ1-5; TRBD1 aligns across 7 bases. CDR3 length: 17 amino acids. Looked up from germline, CDR1 is SEHNR and CDR2 is FQNEAQ (reference sequence). The V and J ends lost 4 bases and 1 base, in that order; junction bases with no gene match: 10.

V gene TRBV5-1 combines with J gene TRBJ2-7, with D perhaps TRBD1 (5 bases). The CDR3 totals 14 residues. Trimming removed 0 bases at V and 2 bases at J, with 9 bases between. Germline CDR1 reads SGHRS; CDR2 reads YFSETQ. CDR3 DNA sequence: TGCGCCAGCAGCTTGGACAGACAGACCTACGAGCAGTACTTC. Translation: CASSLDRQTYEQYF.

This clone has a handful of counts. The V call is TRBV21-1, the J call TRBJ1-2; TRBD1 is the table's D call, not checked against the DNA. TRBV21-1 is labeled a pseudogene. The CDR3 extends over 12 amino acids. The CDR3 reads CASSKEGDGYTF. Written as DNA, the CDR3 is TGTGCCAGCAGCAAAGAAGGGGATGGCTACACCTTC.

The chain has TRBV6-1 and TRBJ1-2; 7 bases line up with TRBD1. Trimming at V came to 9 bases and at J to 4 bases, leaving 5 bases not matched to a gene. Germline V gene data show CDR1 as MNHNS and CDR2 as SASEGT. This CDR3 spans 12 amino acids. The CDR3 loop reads CASGGQLYGYTF. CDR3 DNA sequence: TGTGCCAGTGGGGGACAGCTCTATGGCTACACCTTC.

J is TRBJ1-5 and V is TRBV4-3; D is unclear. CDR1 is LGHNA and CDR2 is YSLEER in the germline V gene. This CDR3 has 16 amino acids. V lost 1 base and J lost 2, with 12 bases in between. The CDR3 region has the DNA TGCGCCAGCAGCCAAGGGTTGGACTGGGGCAATCAGCCCCAGCATTTT. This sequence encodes CASSQGLDWGNQPQHF.

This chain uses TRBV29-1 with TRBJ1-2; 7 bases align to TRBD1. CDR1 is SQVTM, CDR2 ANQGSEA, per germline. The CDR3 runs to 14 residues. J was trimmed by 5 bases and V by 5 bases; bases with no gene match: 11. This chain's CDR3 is CSVTRGTATYGYTF. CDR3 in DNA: TGCAGCGTTACCCGGGGGACAGCCACTTATGGCTACACCTTC.

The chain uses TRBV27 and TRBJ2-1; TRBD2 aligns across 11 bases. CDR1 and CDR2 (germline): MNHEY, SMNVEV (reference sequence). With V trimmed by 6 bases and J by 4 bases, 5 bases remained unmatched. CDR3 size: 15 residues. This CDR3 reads CASSLSGRGYNEQFF. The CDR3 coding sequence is TGTGCCAGCAGCCTTAGCGGGAGGGGTTACAATGAGCAGTTCTTC.

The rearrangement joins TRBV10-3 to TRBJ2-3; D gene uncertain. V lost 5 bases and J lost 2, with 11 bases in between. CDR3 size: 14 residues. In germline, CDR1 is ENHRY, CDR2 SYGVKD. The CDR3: CAISLVADTDTQYF. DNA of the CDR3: TGTGCCATCAGTTTAGTAGCAGACACAGATACGCAGTATTTT.

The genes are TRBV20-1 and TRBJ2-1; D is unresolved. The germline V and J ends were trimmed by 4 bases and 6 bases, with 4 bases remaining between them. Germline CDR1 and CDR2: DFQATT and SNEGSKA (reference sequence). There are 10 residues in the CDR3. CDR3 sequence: CSATSNEQFF. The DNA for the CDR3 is TGCAGTGCTACTAGCAATGAGCAGTTCTTC.

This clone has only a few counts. CDR3 in amino acids: CASSQPGQGIEQYF. For the CDR3, the DNA is TGCGCCAGCAGTCAGCCGGGACAGGGCATCGAGCAGTACTTC. The chain uses TRBV10-1 and TRBJ2-7, with 9 bases fitting TRBD1. The length of the CDR3 is 14 residues. Germline values: CDR1 WNHNN, CDR2 SYGVQD (reference sequence). V shed 5 bases, J shed 6 bases, and the junction held 8 bases outside the gene matches.

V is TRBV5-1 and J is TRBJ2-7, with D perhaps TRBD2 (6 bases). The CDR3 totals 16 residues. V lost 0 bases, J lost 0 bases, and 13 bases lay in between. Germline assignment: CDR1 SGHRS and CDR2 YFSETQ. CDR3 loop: CASSLGPGTDSYEQYF. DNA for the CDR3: TGCGCCAGCAGCTTGGGGCCCGGGACTGACTCCTACGAGCAGTACTTC.

CDR3 bases: TGTGCCAGCAGCTTGGAGGGGTGGGCCCCTCAGCCCCAGCATTTT. It specifies CASSLEGWAPQPQHF. The chain has TRBV5-6 and TRBJ1-5; D might be TRBD1 (5 bases). The V end was cut by 0 bases, the J end by 6 bases, with 13 bases between. Germline values: CDR1 SGHDT, CDR2 YYEEEE. This CDR3 region has 15 residues.

CDR3 amino acids: CASSLEGVTEAFF. The CDR3 DNA follows: TGTGCCAGCAGCTTAGAGGGAGTCACTGAAGCTTTCTTT. The J gene is TRBJ1-1, the V gene TRBV7-9; D remains ambiguous. V was clipped by 1 base and J by 4 bases, with 7 bases between them. Germline CDR1 and CDR2: SEHNR and FQNEAQ (reference sequence). The CDR3 contains 13 residues. The full variable domain, with the rest looked up from reference TRBV7-9 and TRBJ1-1, is DTGVSQNPRHKITKRGQNVTFRCDPISEHNRLYWYRQTLGQGPEFLTYFQNEAQLEKSRLLSDRFSAERPKGSFSTLEIQRTEQGDSAMYLCASSLEGVTEAFFGQGTRLTVV.

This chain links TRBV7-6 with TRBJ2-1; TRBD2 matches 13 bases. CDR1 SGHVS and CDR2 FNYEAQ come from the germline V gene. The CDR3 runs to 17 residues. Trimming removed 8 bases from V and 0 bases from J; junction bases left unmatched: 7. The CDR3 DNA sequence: TGTGCCAGCCCCCGGACTAGCGGGAGTTTCTCCTACAATGAGCAGTTCTTC. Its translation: CASPRTSGSFSYNEQFF.